A single sample is the source of the 27 T cell receptor beta chains below, sequenced in a study of T cell responses to AZD1222 COVID-19 vaccine. Measured with immunoSEQ multiplex PCR; TCRdb has only the in-frame clones, and not every one. The sample lists 90,000 to 120,000 clones; 85% to 95% were seen once. The source material was peripheral blood, sampled 28 days after the second AZD1222 dose. These receptors came from an adult who received the AZD1222 COVID-19 vaccine.

The CDR3 DNA is TGTGCCAGCAGTAAGCTTTTCAGGGGGCGCGAAAAACTGTTTTTT. It encodes CASSKLFRGREKLFF. The chain carries TRBV2 and TRBJ1-4; 8 nucleotides agree with TRBD1. The CDR3 totals 15 residues. V gave up 5 bases and J gave up 8 bases; unmatched junction bases: 10. The germline CDR1 and CDR2 sequences are SNHLY and FYNNEI.

V gene TRBV6-6 combines with J gene TRBJ1-3; D is possibly TRBD1 (6 bases). Trimming removed 0 bases at V and 2 bases at J, with 11 bases between. The CDR3 spans 16 residues. The germline V gene has CDR1 MNHNY and CDR2 SVGAGI (reference sequence). CDR3 nucleotide sequence: TGTGCCAGCAGTTACTCGATCAGGGGAACTGGAAACACCATATATTTT. Translating gives CASSYSIRGTGNTIYF.

The rearrangement links TRBV5-6 to TRBJ2-7; D is possibly TRBD1 (5 bases). The CDR3 is 14 residues long. Trimming left V 3 bases short and J 6 bases short, with 16 bases between. In germline, CDR1 is SGHDT, CDR2 YYEEEE. The CDR3 sequence: CASSYDRGVPEQYF. CDR3 nucleotide sequence: TGTGCCAGCAGCTATGACAGAGGAGTGCCCGAGCAGTACTTC. Variable domain in full (rest from reference TRBV5-6 and TRBJ2-7): DAGVTQSPTHLIKTRGQQVTLRCSPKSGHDTVSWYQQALGQGPQFIFQYYEEEERQRGNFPDRFSGHQFPNYSSELNVNALLLGDSALYLCASSYDRGVPEQYFGPGTRLTVT.

The chain recombines TRBV7-9 with TRBJ1-2; the match to TRBD1 covers 9 bases. From germline, CDR1 is SEHNR and CDR2 FQNEAQ (reference sequence). Trimming cost V 6 bases and J 14 bases; bases outside gene matches: 10. The CDR3 covers 12 residues. The CDR3 sequence: CASRFSQGAPTF. The CDR3 coding sequence is TGTGCCAGCAGGTTCTCACAGGGGGCGCCGACCTTC.

The rearrangement uses TRBV6-5 and TRBJ1-2; no definite D call. Looked up from germline, CDR1 is MNHEY and CDR2 is SVGAGI. The V gene lost 2 bases and the J gene lost 5 bases, with 12 bases spanning the gap. This CDR3 region has 14 residues. CDR3 DNA: TGTGCCAGCAGTTACGGAACCGGGAGTTATGGCTACACCTTC. Encoded protein: CASSYGTGSYGYTF.

This sequence joins TRBV5-5 and TRBJ1-2; no definite D call. Germline assignment: CDR1 SGHKS and CDR2 YYEKEE (reference sequence). The CDR3 runs 14 residues. The germline V and J ends were trimmed by 6 bases and 5 bases, with 17 bases remaining between them. Here the CDR3 reads CASTLHLPGYGYTF. In nucleotides, the CDR3 is TGTGCCAGCACCTTACACCTCCCGGGATATGGCTACACCTTC.

The chain couples TRBV6-5 to TRBJ2-1, with D perhaps TRBD2 (5 bases). CDR1 is MNHEY and CDR2 is SVGAGI in the germline V gene. The V end lost 0 bases, the J end lost 4 bases, and 7 bases lay between the germline ends. The CDR3 has 14 residues. The CDR3 sequence: CASSYSRVYNEQFF. The CDR3 DNA reads TGTGCCAGCAGTTACTCGAGGGTATACAATGAGCAGTTCTTC.

The chain couples TRBV29-1 to TRBJ2-1, with 8 bases fitting TRBD2. Germline CDR1 reads SQVTM; CDR2 reads ANQGSEA. With 5 bases clipped from V and 0 bases from J, the junction kept 3 bases outside the gene matches. The CDR3 has 14 amino acids. CDR3 loop: CSVLAGSSYNEQFF. The CDR3 coding sequence is TGCAGCGTTTTAGCGGGGAGCTCCTACAATGAGCAGTTCTTC.

The chain links TRBV28 to TRBJ2-7; D is perhaps TRBD1 or TRBD2 (5 bases each). Trimming cost V 4 bases and J 0 bases, with 13 bases left between them. Germline V lookup: CDR1 MDHEN, CDR2 SYDVKM. The CDR3 contains 15 residues. CDR3 coding DNA: TGTGCCAGCAGTTCCACCGGGGCCCCCTCCTACGAGCAGTACTTC. Translated: CASSSTGAPSYEQYF.

This chain joins TRBV7-2 and TRBJ2-2, with TRBD2 matching 10 bases. Germline V gene lookup returns CDR1 SGHTA and CDR2 FQGNSA. V dropped 4 bases and J dropped 7; count of bases not matched to a gene: 9. This CDR3 contains 16 residues. CDR3 sequence reads: CASSYRSGGAGGELFF. The CDR3, as DNA: TGTGCCAGCAGCTATCGCAGCGGGGGGGCCGGCGGGGAGCTGTTTTTT.

To note about this clone: The same CDR3 also results from other DNA sequences found in this sample. This chain joins TRBV18 and TRBJ2-5; TRBD2 matches at 11 bases. The CDR3 has 15 amino acids. CDR1 is KGHSH and CDR2 is LQKENI in the germline V gene. V lost 1 base, J lost 4 bases, and 2 bases stayed unmatched. The CDR3 loop is CASSPRLAGGETQYF. CDR3 DNA sequence: TGTGCCAGCTCACCACGGCTAGCGGGGGGAGAGACCCAGTACTTC.

The chain uses TRBV10-2 and TRBJ2-1; 8 nucleotides agree with TRBD2. Per the germline V gene, CDR1 is WSHSY and CDR2 is SAAADI. There are 13 residues in the CDR3. J gave up 8 bases and V 4 bases, and 4 bases lay outside the gene matches. CDR3 amino acids: CASSGGLAYEQFF. DNA for the CDR3: TGCGCCAGCAGTGGTGGACTAGCCTATGAGCAGTTCTTC.

The chain joins TRBV5-4 to TRBJ2-4, with D tentatively TRBD1 (6 bases). The germline V gene encodes CDR1 SGHNT and CDR2 YYREEE (reference sequence). The V end lost 4 bases, the J end lost 3 bases, and 11 bases lay between the germline ends. The CDR3 sequence is 14 residues long. CDR3 sequence (DNA): TGTGCCAGCAGCGGGGGACATAGCAAAAACATTCAGTACTTC. It encodes CASSGGHSKNIQYF.

The V gene is TRBV27, the J gene TRBJ1-6; D unclear. This CDR3 spans 15 amino acids. V dropped 6 bases and J dropped 5 bases, with 14 bases sitting between them. CDR1 and CDR2 (germline): MNHEY, SMNVEV (reference sequence). CDR3 region: CASSLNDKNNSPLHF. CDR3 DNA sequence: TGTGCCAGCAGCCTTAACGACAAGAATAATTCACCCCTCCACTTT.

The V call is TRBV18, the J call TRBJ2-7; no reliable D call. CDR3 length: 14 amino acids. V lost 3 bases to trimming and J lost 3 bases, with 12 bases between them. Per germline, CDR1 KGHSH and CDR2 LQKENI. The CDR3: CASSPSTENYEQYF. DNA for the CDR3: TGTGCCAGCTCACCGAGTACAGAGAACTACGAGCAGTACTTC.

V gene TRBV19 combines with J gene TRBJ2-7; no definite D call. The CDR3 runs 17 residues. Trimming shortened V by 4 bases and J by 0 bases, and 19 bases separated the two germline ends. The V gene's germline CDR1 is LNHDA and CDR2 SQIVND (reference sequence). The CDR3, as DNA: TGTGCCAGTAGTAGTACAGCGCGCCCATCAATCTCCTACGAGCAGTACTTC. It specifies CASSSTARPSISYEQYF.

The chain employs TRBV3-1 (or the pseudogene TRBV3-2) and TRBJ2-7, with 7 nucleotides matching TRBD2. Germline V CDR1 and CDR2: LGHDT, YNNKEL (reference sequence). The CDR3 length is 14 residues. The V gene end was trimmed by 8 bases and the J gene end by 0 bases; junction bases not matched to a gene: 7. CDR3 nucleotides: TGTGCCAGCTCGAAAGCGGGGCCCTCCTACGAGCAGTACTTC. This sequence encodes CASSKAGPSYEQYF.

This sequence joins TRBV5-4 and TRBJ2-7, with TRBD2 matching 9 bases. Germline V CDR1 and CDR2: SGHNT, YYREEE (reference sequence). The CDR3 is 15 residues long. The J segment lost 6 bases and the V segment lost 5 bases, leaving 12 bases of the junction unmatched. This CDR3 reads CASRRIAGEQAEQYF. CDR3 nucleotides: TGTGCCAGCAGACGAATAGCGGGGGAGCAGGCCGAGCAGTACTTC.

The chain links TRBV19 to TRBJ2-7; D is perhaps TRBD1 or TRBD2 (5 bases each). Germline assignment: CDR1 LNHDA and CDR2 SQIVND (reference sequence). V lost 7 bases to trimming and J lost 3 bases, with 13 bases between them. The CDR3 consists of 13 residues. The CDR3 reads CASKGPYDYEQYF. Here the CDR3 DNA reads TGTGCCAGTAAGGGACCATACGACTACGAGCAGTACTTC.

The rearrangement links TRBV5-4 to TRBJ2-7; possible D gene TRBD1, 5 bases. Germline values: CDR1 SGHNT, CDR2 YYREEE (reference sequence). The CDR3 length is 13 residues. Trimming cost V 1 base and J 2 bases, with 7 bases left between them. The chain's CDR3 is CASSLWGTYEQYF. The CDR3 bases are TGTGCCAGCAGCTTGTGGGGCACCTACGAGCAGTACTTC.

The chain recombines TRBV7-8 with TRBJ2-6, with D perhaps TRBD1 (5 bases). Trimming took 4 bases from V and 1 from J, leaving 17 bases between them. CDR1 SGHVS and CDR2 FQNEAQ come from the germline V gene. CDR3 length: 18 amino acids. CDR3 loop: CASSYRLGAQSGANVLTF. In nucleotides, the CDR3 is TGTGCCAGCAGCTATAGGTTAGGGGCTCAGTCTGGGGCCAACGTCCTGACTTTC.

The chain recombines TRBV6-4 with TRBJ2-3, with 8 nucleotides matching TRBD2. V dropped 3 bases and J dropped 6; count of bases not matched to a gene: 20. Germline CDR1 MRHNA, CDR2 SNTAGT. The CDR3 consists of 19 residues. The CDR3 coding sequence is TGTGCCAGCAGTGATACTCCTGCGGGTGGGGCGGGAGGAGTGGATACGCAGTATTTT. It translates to CASSDTPAGGAGGVDTQYF.

The chain carries TRBV5-6 and TRBJ1-3; D is undetermined. The ends were cut back, 0 bases at V and 0 bases at J, with 10 bases in the middle. The CDR3 consists of 16 residues. Per germline, CDR1 SGHDT and CDR2 YYEEEE. CDR3 in DNA: TGTGCCAGCAGCTTGGCCAGATACCGCTCTGGAAACACCATATATTTT. This encodes CASSLARYRSGNTIYF. Full variable domain (remainder filled in from reference TRBV5-6 and TRBJ1-3): DAGVTQSPTHLIKTRGQQVTLRCSPKSGHDTVSWYQQALGQGPQFIFQYYEEEERQRGNFPDRFSGHQFPNYSSELNVNALLLGDSALYLCASSLARYRSGNTIYFGEGSWLTVV.

This chain connects TRBV11-2 to TRBJ1-4; 7 nucleotides match TRBD1. The germline V gene has CDR1 SGHAT and CDR2 FQNNGV. The CDR3 sequence is 17 residues long. V was clipped by 0 bases and J by 2 bases; unmatched bases: 6. For the CDR3, the DNA is TGTGCCAGCAGCTTAGATATCCAGGGGGGGACTAATGAAAAACTGTTTTTT. Protein product: CASSLDIQGGTNEKLFF.

The rearrangement uses TRBV19 and TRBJ1-2; TRBD1 might be the D (5 bases). The V and J ends lost 5 bases and 2 bases respectively, with 12 bases between them. Germline loops: CDR1 LNHDA, CDR2 SQIVND (reference sequence). The CDR3 is 14 residues long. As DNA, the CDR3 is TGTGCCAGTAGTCTGACAGCTAGAAACTATGGCTACACCTTC. Amino acid sequence: CASSLTARNYGYTF.

This clone occurred once. This sequence joins TRBV6-5 and TRBJ2-3; D gene unclear. Germline V CDR1 and CDR2: MNHEY, SVGAGI. The CDR3 is 14 residues long. Trimming removed 2 bases from V and 4 bases from J, with 10 bases in between. The CDR3 here is CASSYQAWSDTQYF. The CDR3 DNA is TGTGCCAGCAGTTACCAGGCCTGGTCAGATACGCAGTATTTT.

V usage is TRBV7-2 and J usage is TRBJ2-2; D gene ambiguous. V lost 3 bases to trimming and J lost 1 base, with 6 bases between them. CDR1 and CDR2 from the germline V gene are SGHTA and FQGNSA. This CDR3 is built from 14 residues. The CDR3 loop reads CASSFNGNTGELFF. The CDR3 region has the DNA TGTGCCAGCAGCTTTAACGGGAACACCGGGGAGCTGTTTTTT.